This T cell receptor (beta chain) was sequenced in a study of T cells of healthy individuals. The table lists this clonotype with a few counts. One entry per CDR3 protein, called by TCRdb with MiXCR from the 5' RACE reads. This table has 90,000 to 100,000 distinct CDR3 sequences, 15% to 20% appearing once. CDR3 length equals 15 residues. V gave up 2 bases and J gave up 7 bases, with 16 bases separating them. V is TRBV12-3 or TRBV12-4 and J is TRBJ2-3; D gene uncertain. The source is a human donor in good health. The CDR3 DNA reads TGTGCCAGCAGTTTAAACCCCAACGGGCTTTATACGCAGTATTTT. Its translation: CASSLNPNGLYTQYF.